This T cell receptor (beta chain) came from a study of cytomegalovirus exposure and HLA in healthy donors. Study-level background: The roughly 120 validation repertoires were reported in a later analysis to have been generated on the same platform as the roughly 680 first-cohort repertoires.

Here immunoSEQ multiplex PCR was the method, and the copy in TCRdb shows in-frame clones only, minus some. Among 200,000 or so clones, approximately 80% were seen once, and the ten largest hold around 15%. This CDR3 has 15 residues. V lost 1 base and J 6 bases, leaving 12 bases between the germline ends. Per the germline V gene, CDR1 is MNHEY and CDR2 is SVGAGI. Source material: PBMCs. The V call is TRBV6-5, the J call TRBJ1-4; D gene ambiguous. This TCR derives from a woman in her thirties in good health and CMV-seropositive. This chain's CDR3 is CASSYFSGKDEKLFF. CDR3 bases: TGTGCCAGCAGTTACTTTTCCGGGAAGGATGAAAAACTGTTTTTT.